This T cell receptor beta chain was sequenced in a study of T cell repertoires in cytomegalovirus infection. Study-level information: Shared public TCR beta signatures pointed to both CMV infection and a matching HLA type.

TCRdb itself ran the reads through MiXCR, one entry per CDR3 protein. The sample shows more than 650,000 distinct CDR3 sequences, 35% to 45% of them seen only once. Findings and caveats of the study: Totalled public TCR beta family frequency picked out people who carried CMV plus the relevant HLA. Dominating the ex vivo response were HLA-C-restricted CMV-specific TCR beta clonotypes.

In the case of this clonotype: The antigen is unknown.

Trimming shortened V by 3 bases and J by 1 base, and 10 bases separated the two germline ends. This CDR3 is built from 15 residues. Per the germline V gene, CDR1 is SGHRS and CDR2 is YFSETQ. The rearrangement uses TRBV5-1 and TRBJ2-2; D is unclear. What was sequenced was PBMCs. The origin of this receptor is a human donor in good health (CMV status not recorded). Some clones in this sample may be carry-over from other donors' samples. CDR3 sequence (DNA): TGCGCCAGCAGCTCTGGACGGATGAACACCGGGGAGCTGTTTTTT. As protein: CASSSGRMNTGELFF.